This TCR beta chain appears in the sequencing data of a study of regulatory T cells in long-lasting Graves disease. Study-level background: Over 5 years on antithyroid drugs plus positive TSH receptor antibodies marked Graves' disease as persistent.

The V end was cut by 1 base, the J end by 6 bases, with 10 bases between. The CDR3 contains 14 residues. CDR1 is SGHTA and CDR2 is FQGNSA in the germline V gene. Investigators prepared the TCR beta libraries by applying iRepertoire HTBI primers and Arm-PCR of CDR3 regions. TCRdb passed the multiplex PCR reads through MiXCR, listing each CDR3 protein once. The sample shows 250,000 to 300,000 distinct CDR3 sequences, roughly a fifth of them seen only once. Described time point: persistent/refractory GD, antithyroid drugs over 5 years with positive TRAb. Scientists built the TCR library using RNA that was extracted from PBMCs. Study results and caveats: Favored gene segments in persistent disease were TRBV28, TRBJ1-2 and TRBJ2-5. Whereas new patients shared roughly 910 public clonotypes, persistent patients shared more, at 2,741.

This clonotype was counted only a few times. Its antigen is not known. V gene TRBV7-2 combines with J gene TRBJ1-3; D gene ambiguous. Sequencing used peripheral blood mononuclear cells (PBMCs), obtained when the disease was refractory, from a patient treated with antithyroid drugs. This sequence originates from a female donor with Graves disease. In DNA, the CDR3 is TGTGCCAGCAGCTTAGTAGCGGGATCAAACACCATATATTTT. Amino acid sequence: CASSLVAGSNTIYF.